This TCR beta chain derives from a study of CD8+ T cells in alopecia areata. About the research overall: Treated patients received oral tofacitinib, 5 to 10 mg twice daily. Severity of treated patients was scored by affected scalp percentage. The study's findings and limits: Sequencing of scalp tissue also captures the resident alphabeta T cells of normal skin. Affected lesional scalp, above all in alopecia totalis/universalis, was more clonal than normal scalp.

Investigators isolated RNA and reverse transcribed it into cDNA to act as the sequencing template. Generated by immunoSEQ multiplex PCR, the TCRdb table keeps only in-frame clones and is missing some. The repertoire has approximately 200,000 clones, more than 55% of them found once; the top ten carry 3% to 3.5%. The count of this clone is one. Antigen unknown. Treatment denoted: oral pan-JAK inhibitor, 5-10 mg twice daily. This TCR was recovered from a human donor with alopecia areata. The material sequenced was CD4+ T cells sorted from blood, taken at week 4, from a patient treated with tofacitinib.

DNA of the CDR3: TGTGCCAGCAGCGTAGTCTCCAGCTCCTACGAGCAGTACTTC. It codes for CASSVVSSSYEQYF. The J gene is TRBJ2-7, the V gene TRBV9, with D unclear. Germline V gene data show CDR1 as SGDLS and CDR2 as YYNGEE. The CDR3 runs to 14 residues. V lost 0 bases and J lost 0, with 7 bases in between. The variable domain in full, completed from reference TRBV9 and TRBJ2-7, reads DSGVTQTPKHLITATGQRVTLRCSPRSGDLSVYWYQQSLDQGLQFLIQYYNGEERAKGNILERFSAQQFPDLHSELNLSSLELGDSALYFCASSVVSSSYEQYFGPGTRLTVT.